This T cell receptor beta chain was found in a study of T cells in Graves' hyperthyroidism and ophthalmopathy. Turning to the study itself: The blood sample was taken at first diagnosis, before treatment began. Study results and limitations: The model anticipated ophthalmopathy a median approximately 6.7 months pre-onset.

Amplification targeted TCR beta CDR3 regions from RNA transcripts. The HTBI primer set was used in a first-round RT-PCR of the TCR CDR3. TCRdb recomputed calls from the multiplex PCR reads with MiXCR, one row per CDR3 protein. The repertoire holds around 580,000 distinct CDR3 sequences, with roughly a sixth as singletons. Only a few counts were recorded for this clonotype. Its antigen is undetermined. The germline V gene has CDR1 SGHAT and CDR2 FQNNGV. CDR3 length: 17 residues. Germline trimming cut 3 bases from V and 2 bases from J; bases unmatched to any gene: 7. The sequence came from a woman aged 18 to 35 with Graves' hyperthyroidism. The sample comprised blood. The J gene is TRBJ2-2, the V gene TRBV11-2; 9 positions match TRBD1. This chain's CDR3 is CASSFPGQGTNTGELFF. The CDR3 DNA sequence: TGTGCCAGCAGCTTTCCGGGACAGGGCACAAACACCGGGGAGCTGTTTTTT.